These T cell receptor beta chains were read from a single sample in a study of blood T cell repertoires in COVID-19. Clones were sequenced by immunoSEQ multiplex PCR, and TCRdb holds only the in-frame ones, with some missing. The sample includes 180,000 or so clones, around 84% of them seen just once. The sequenced material came from PBMCs or T cells enriched from blood (not recorded which). The receptors were gathered from a man in his fifties who had recovered from COVID-19. Each CDR3 is given without its conserved first and last residue. Each record gives: J gene, V gene, CDR3 protein.

J gene: TRBJ1-2
V gene: TRBV19
CDR3 protein: ASSIISVPERSGYT

J gene: TRBJ2-7
V gene: TRBV3-1/TRBV3-2
CDR3 protein: ASSSRTYEQY

J gene: TRBJ2-1
V gene: TRBV2
CDR3 protein: ASSFRTGLRVNEQF

J gene: TRBJ1-2
V gene: TRBV25-1
CDR3 protein: ASRKTGGNYGYT

J gene: TRBJ2-3
V gene: TRBV28
CDR3 protein: ASSFFGGGYTDTQY

J gene: TRBJ2-1
V gene: TRBV5-1
CDR3 protein: ASSLGRLTSGGSRGYNEQF

J gene: TRBJ1-2
V gene: TRBV5-8
CDR3 protein: ASSLPQNYGYT

J gene: TRBJ2-2
V gene: TRBV11-2
CDR3 protein: ASGALWLYANTGELF

J gene: TRBJ2-1
V gene: TRBV6-5
CDR3 protein: ASSYRTSGGNEQF

J gene: TRBJ2-2
V gene: TRBV15
CDR3 protein: AAGGTGELF

J gene: TRBJ2-1
V gene: TRBV12-5
CDR3 protein: ASGLDGLEYNEQF